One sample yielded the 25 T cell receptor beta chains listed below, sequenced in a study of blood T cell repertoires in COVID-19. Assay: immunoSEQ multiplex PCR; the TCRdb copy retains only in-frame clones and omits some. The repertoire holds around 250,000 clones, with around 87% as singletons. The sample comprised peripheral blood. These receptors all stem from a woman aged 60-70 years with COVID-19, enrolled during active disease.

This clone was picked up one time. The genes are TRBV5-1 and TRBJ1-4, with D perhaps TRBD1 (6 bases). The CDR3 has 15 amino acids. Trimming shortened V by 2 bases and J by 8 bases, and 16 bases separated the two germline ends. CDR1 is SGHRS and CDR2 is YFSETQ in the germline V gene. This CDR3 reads CASSFTGNLREKLFF. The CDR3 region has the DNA TGCGCCAGCAGCTTTACAGGGAATCTAAGAGAAAAACTGTTTTTT.

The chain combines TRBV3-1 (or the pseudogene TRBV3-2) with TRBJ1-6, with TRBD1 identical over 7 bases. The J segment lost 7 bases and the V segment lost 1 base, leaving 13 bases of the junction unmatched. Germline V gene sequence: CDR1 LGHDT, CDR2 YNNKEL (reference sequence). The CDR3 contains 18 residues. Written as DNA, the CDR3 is TGTGCCAGCAGCCAAGTTACCAGGGGGACGGCTGGGAATTCACCCCTCCACTTT. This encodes CASSQVTRGTAGNSPLHF.

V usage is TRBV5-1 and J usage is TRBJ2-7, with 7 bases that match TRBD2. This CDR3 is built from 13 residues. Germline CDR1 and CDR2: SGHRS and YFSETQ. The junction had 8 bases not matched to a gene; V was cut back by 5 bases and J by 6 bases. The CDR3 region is CASSLASGGEQYF. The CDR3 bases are TGCGCCAGCAGTCTGGCTAGCGGCGGCGAGCAGTACTTC.

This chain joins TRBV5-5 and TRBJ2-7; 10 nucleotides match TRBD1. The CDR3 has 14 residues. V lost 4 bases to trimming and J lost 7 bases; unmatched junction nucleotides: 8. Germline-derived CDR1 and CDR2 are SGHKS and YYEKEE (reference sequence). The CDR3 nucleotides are TGTGCCAGCAGCCAACGGACAGGGGGTGAGGAGCAGTACTTC. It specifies CASSQRTGGEEQYF.

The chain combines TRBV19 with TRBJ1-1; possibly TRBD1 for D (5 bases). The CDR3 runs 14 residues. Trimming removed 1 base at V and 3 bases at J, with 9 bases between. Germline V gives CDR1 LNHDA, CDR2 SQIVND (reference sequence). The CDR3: CASSIATAYTEAFF. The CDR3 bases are TGTGCCAGTAGTATAGCGACAGCCTACACTGAAGCTTTCTTT.

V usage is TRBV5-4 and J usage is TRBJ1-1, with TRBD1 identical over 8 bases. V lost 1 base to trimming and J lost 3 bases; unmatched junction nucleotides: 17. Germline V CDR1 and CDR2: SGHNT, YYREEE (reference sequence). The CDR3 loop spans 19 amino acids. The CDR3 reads CASSLLRARDRSAYTEAFF. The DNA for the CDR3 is TGTGCCAGCAGCTTGCTACGGGCTCGGGACAGGTCGGCATACACTGAAGCTTTCTTT.

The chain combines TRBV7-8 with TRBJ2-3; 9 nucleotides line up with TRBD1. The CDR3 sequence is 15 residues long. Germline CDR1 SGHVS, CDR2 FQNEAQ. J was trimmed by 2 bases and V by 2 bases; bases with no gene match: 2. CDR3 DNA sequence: TGTGCCAGCAGCTTACGGGACAGGGACACAGATACGCAGTATTTT. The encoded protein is CASSLRDRDTDTQYF.

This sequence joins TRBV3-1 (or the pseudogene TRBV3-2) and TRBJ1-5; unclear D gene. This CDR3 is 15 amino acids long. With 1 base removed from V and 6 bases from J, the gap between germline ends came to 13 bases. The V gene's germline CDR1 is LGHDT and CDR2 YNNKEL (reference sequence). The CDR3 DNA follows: TGTGCCAGCAGCCAAGGCGGGGTATGGGGTCAGCCCCAGCATTTT. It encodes CASSQGGVWGQPQHF.

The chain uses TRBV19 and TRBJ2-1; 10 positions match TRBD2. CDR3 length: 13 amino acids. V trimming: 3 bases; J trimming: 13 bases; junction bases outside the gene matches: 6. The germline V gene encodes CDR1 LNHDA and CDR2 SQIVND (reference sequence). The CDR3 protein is CASSITSGEEQFF. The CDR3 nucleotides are TGTGCCAGTAGTATTACTAGCGGGGAGGAACAGTTCTTC.

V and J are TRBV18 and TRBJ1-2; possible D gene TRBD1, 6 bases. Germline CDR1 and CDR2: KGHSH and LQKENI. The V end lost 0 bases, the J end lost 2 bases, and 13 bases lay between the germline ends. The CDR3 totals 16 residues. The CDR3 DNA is TGTGCCAGCTCACCACCGTCTACAGGGAGAAACTATGGCTACACCTTC. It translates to CASSPPSTGRNYGYTF.

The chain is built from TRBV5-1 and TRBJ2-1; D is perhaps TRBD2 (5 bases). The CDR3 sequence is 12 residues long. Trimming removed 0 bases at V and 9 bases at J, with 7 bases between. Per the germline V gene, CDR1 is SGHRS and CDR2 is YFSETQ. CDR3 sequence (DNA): TGCGCCAGCAGCTTGGTTAGCGCTGAGCAGTTCTTC. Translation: CASSLVSAEQFF.

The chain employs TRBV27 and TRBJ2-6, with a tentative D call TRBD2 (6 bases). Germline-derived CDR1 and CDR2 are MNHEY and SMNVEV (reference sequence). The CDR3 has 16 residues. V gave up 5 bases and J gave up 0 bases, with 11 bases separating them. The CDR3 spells CASSPWGVSGANVLTF. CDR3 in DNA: TGTGCCAGCAGTCCATGGGGGGTCTCTGGGGCCAACGTCCTGACTTTC.

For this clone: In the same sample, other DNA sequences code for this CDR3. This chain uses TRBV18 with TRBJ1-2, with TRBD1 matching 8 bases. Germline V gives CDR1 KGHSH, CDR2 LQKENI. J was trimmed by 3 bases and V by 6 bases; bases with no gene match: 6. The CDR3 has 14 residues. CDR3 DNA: TGTGCCAGCTCGCTTGGACAGGGCGACTATGGCTACACCTTC. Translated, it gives CASSLGQGDYGYTF.

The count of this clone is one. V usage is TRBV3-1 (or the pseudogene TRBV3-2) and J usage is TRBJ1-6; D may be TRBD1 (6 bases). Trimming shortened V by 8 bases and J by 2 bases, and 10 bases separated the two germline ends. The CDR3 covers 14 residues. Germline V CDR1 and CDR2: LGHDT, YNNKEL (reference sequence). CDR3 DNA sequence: TGTGCCAGCGTGTCAGGGGCCTATAATTCACCCCTCCACTTT. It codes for CASVSGAYNSPLHF.

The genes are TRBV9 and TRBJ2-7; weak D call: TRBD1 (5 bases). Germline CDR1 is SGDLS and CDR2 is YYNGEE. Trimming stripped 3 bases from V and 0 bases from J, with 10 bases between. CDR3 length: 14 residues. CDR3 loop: CASSADISSYEQYF. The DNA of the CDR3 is TGTGCCAGCAGCGCGGACATTAGCTCCTACGAGCAGTACTTC.

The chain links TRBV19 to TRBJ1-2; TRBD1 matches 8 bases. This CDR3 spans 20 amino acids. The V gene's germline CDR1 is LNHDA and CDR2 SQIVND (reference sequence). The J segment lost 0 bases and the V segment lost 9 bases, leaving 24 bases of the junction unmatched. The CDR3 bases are TGTGCCAGCTCCCGGACAGGGCAAAGACCCGATACGTTAGCTAACTATGGCTACACCTTC. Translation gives CASSRTGQRPDTLANYGYTF.

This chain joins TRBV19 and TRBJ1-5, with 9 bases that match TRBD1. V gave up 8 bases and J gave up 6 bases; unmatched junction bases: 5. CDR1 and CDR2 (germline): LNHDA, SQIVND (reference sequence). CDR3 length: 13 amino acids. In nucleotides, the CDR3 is TGTGCCAGTGACTTACAGGGGGCTCAGCCCCAGCATTTT. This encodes CASDLQGAQPQHF.

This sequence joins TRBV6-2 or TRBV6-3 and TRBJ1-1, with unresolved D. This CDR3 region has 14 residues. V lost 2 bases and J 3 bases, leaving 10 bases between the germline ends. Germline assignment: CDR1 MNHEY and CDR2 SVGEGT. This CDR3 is CASSYVRVDTEAFF. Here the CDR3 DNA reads TGTGCCAGCAGTTACGTCCGGGTGGACACTGAAGCTTTCTTT.

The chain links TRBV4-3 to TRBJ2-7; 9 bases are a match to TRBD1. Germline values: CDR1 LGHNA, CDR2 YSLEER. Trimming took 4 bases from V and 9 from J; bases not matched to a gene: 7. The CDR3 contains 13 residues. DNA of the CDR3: TGCGCCAGCAGCCGGGACAGGGAGTCGGTGCAGTACTTC. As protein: CASSRDRESVQYF.

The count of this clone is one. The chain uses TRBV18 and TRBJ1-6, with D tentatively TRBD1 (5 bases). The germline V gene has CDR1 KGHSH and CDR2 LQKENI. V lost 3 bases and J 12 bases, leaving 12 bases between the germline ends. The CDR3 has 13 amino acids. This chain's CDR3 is CASSPSLGEPLHF. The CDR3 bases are TGTGCCAGCTCACCCTCTTTAGGGGAACCCCTCCACTTT.

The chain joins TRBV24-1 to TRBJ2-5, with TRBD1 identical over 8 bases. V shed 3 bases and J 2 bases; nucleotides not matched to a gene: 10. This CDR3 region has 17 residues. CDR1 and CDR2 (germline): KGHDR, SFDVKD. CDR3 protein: CATSDAGRGLKQETQYF. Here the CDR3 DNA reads TGTGCCACCAGTGATGCGGGCAGGGGGCTCAAGCAAGAGACCCAGTACTTC.

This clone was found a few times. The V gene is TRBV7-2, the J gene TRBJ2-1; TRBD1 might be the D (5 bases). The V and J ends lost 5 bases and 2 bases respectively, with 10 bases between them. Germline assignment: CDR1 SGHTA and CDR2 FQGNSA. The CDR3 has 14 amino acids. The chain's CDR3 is CASSPQGAYNEQFF. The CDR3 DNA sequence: TGTGCCAGCAGCCCGCAGGGCGCCTACAATGAGCAGTTCTTC.

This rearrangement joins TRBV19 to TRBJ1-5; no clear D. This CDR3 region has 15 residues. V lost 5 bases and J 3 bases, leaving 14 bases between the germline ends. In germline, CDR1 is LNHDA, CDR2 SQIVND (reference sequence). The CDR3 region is CASSGRLLLNQPQHF. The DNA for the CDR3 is TGTGCCAGTAGTGGCCGCTTGTTGCTCAATCAGCCCCAGCATTTT. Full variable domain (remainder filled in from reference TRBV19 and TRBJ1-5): DGGITQSPKYLFRKEGQNVTLSCEQNLNHDAMYWYRQDPGQGLRLIYYSQIVNDFQKGDIAEGYSVSREKKESFPLTVTSAQKNPTAFYLCASSGRLLLNQPQHFGDGTRLSIL.

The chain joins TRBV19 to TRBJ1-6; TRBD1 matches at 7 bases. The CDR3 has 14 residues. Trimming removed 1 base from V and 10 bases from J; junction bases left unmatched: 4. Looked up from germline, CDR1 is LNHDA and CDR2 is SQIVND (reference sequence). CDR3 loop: CASSIAYRGSPLHF. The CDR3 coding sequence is TGTGCCAGTAGTATAGCGTACAGGGGATCACCCCTCCACTTT.

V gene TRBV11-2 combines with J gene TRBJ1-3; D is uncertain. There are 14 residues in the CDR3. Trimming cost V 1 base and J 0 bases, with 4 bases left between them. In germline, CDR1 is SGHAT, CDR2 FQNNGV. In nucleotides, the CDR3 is TGTGCCAGCAGCTTAGCCCGCTCTGGAAACACCATATATTTT. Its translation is CASSLARSGNTIYF. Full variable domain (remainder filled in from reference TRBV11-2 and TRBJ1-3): EAGVAQSPRYKIIEKRQSVAFWCNPISGHATLYWYQQILGQGPKLLIQFQNNGVVDDSQLPKDRFSAERLKGVDSTLKIQPAKLEDSAVYLCASSLARSGNTIYFGEGSWLTVV.